Here is one T cell receptor beta chain with its context. What it recognizes is unknown. The data are from a study of cytomegalovirus exposure and HLA in healthy donors. Study-level information: Unique TCRs numbering around 85 million, obtained from HLA-typed donors, made up an early data release.

The CDR3 is made up of 15 amino acids. Study-wide findings and caveats: The productive fraction for most TCR beta V segments was about 87% or about 30% in an earlier analysis. It was only CMV serostatus that was available as immune exposure information. In a later analysis, V- and J-gene trimming of beta chains associated with a DCLRE1C missense variant, replicated independently.

Both 60 Vbeta primers and 13 Jbeta primers went into the PCR. TCRdb keeps only in-frame clones here, not all; method: immunoSEQ multiplex PCR. The sample holds about 160,000 clones, 81% seen once. The sample was PBMCs. The sequence came from a woman aged 45-60 years in good health and CMV-seronegative. The chain combines TRBV21-1 with TRBJ2-7; the D call of TRBD1 is as the table states it, not checked on the DNA. TRBV21-1 is shown as a pseudogene. The chain's CDR3 is CASSKVPRPTYEQYF. The CDR3 DNA follows: TGTGCCAGCAGCAAAGTACCCAGGCCCACCTACGAGCAGTACTTC.